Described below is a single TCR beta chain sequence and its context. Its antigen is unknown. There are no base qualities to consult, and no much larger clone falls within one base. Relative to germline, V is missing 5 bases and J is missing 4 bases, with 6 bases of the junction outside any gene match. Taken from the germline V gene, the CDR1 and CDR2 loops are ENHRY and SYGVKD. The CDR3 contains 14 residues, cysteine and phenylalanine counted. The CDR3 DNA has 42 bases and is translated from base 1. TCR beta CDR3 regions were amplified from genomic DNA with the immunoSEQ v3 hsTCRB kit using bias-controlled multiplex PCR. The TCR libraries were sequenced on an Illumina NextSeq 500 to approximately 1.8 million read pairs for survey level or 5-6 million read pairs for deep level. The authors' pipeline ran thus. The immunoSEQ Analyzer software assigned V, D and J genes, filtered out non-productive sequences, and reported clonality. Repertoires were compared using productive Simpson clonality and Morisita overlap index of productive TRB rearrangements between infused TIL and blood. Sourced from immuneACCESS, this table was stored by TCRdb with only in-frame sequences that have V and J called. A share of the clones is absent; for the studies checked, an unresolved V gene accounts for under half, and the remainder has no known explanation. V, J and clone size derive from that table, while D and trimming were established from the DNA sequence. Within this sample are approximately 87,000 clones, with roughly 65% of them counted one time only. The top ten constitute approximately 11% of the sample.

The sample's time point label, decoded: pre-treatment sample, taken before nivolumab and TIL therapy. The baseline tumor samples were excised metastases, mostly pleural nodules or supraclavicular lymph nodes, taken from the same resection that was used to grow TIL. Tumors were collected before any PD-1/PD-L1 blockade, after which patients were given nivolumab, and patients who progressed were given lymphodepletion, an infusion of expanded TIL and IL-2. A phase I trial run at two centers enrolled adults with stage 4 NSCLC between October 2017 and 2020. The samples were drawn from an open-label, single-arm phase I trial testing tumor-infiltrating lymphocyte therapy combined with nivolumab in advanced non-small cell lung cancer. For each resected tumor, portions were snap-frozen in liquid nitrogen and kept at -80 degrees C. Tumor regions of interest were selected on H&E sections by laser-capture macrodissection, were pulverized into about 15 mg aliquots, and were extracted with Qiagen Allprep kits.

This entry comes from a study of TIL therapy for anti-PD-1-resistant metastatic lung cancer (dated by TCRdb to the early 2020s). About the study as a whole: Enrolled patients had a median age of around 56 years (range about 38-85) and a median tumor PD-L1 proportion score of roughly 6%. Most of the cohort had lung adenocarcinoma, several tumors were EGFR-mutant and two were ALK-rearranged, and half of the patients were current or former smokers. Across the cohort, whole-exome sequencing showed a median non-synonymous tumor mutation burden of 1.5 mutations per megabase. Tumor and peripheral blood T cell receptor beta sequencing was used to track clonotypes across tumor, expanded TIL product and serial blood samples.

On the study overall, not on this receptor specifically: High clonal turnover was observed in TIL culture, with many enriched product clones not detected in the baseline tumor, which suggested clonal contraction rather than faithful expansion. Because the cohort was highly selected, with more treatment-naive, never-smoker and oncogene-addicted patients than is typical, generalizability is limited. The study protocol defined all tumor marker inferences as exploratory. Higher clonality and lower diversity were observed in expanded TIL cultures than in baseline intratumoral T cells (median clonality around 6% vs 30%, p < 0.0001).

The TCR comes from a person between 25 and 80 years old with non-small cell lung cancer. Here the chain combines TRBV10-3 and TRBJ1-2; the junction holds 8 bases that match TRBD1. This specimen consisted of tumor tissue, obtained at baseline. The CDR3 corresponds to CAISPGGRSYGYTF. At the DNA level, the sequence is TGTGCCATCAGTCCAGGGGGCAGAAGCTATGGCTACACCTTC.